Presented here are 5 T cell receptor beta chains from one specimen sequenced in a study of cytomegalovirus exposure and HLA in healthy donors. The PCR contained 60 Vbeta and 13 Jbeta primers. The data were produced by immunoSEQ multiplex PCR, yet TCRdb's version contains in-frame clones alone and is incomplete. In the table there are under 85,000 clones, around 81% of which are singletons. The sequenced sample consisted of PBMCs. Receptor source: a man aged 40-55 years in good health and CMV-seronegative.

As regards this clone: Sequence at one end of the junction differs from germline and may be a read error. The chain has TRBV7-9 and TRBJ2-5; no clear D. The J call is uncertain, as TRBJ2-7 better fits the DNA end. CDR1 and CDR2 from the germline V gene are SEHNR and FQNEAQ (reference sequence). CDR3 length equals 11 residues. The CDR3 nucleotides are TGTTCCAGCAGCGACTCCTACGAGCAGTACTTC. Translated: CSSSDSYEQYF.

This chain connects TRBV5-4 to TRBJ1-2; D call uncertain. Germline assignment: CDR1 SGHNT and CDR2 YYREEE (reference sequence). The CDR3 is 11 amino acids. V was cut by 0 bases and J by 6 bases, with 3 bases left in between. The CDR3 loop is CASSLANGYTF. The CDR3 DNA reads as TGTGCCAGCAGCTTGGCCAATGGCTACACCTTC.

V and J are TRBV6-6 and TRBJ1-5; 9 positions agree with TRBD1. Germline lookup yields CDR1 MNHNY and CDR2 SVGAGI (reference sequence). Losses at the gene ends were 6 bases for V and 7 bases for J; bases not matched to a gene: 13. This CDR3 comprises 16 residues. The CDR3 coding sequence is TGTGCCAGCAGACTCAGAGGACAGGGGAGTGGGCAGCCCCAGCATTTT. Its translation: CASRLRGQGSGQPQHF.

The J gene is TRBJ1-5, the V gene TRBV19; tentatively, D is TRBD1 (5 bases). The CDR3 consists of 13 residues. Germline lookup yields CDR1 LNHDA and CDR2 SQIVND (reference sequence). V was cut by 5 bases and J by 7 bases, with 12 bases left in between. The CDR3 sequence: CASSQGSWQPQHF. The CDR3 nucleotides read TGTGCCAGTAGTCAGGGTTCTTGGCAGCCCCAGCATTTT.

This clone was seen once. V and J are TRBV7-6 and TRBJ1-2; 7 bases align to TRBD1. The trim removed 5 bases at V and 2 bases at J, leaving 5 bases unmatched. CDR3 length equals 14 residues. Per germline, CDR1 SGHVS and CDR2 FNYEAQ. The CDR3 region has the DNA TGTGCCAGCAGCCCCGGGACAGAGAACTATGGCTACACCTTC. This sequence encodes CASSPGTENYGYTF.